The 23 T cell receptor beta chains reported below all come from one sample, sequenced in a study of low-dose radiotherapy and immunotherapy resistance in tumors. Indicated time point: before trial treatment. First-strand cDNA relied on TRAV- and TRBV-specific primers spanning alpha and beta chains. TCR amplification used roughly 18 PCR cycles, a constant-region primer and a V-primer adapter. TCRdb reanalysed the reads using MiXCR and keeps one entry per CDR3 protein. The sample records roughly 39,000 distinct CDR3 sequences, around a third being singletons. This specimen was PBMCs, taken before treatment. These receptor sequences come from a male donor with gallbladder cancer.

This clonotype was recorded many times. The CDR3 spells CSLGSSTDTQYF. In nucleotides, the CDR3 is TGCAGCCTTGGGTCCTCCACAGATACGCAGTATTTT. The chain joins TRBV29-1 to TRBJ2-3; D gene unclear. The CDR3 totals 12 residues. The germline V gene encodes CDR1 SQVTM and CDR2 ANQGSEA. V was trimmed by 8 bases and J by 2 bases, leaving 11 bases between them.

In this sample, this clonotype turned up a few times. The rearrangement links TRBV29-1 to TRBJ1-3; unclear D gene. The CDR3 consists of 12 residues. In germline, CDR1 is SQVTM, CDR2 ANQGSEA. Trimming removed 5 bases at V and 0 bases at J, with 5 bases between. The CDR3 is CSVLSSGNTIYF. CDR3 nucleotides: TGCAGCGTTTTGAGCTCTGGAAACACCATATATTTT. The whole variable domain, remainder taken from reference TRBV29-1 and TRBJ1-3, is SAVISQKPSRDICQRGTSLTIQCQVDSQVTMMFWYRQQPGQSLTLIATANQGSEATYESGFVIDKFPISRPNLTFSTLTVSNMSPEDSSIYLCSVLSSGNTIYFGEGSWLTVV.

This clonotype was counted ten times or more. This chain links TRBV12-3 or TRBV12-4 with TRBJ2-7, with D tentatively TRBD1 or TRBD2 (6 bases each). Trimming removed 6 bases from V and 7 bases from J, with 16 bases in between. This CDR3 comprises 13 residues. CDR3 nucleotide sequence: TGTGCCAGCAGCGTGGGACAACGGGGGGAGCAGTACTTC. Translated: CASSVGQRGEQYF.

Judged by abundance, this clonotype is medium-sized (0.01 to 0.1%). The junction shows a germline mismatch at one end, possibly a read error. The chain carries TRBV9 and TRBJ2-4; the D is unclear. CDR3 length equals 14 residues. Per the germline V gene, CDR1 is SGDLS and CDR2 is YYNGEE. The CDR3 DNA sequence: TGTGCCAGCAGCGTAGCCACAGCCGAAAACATTCAGTACTTC. Protein: CASSVATAENIQYF. The full variable domain, its missing parts supplied by reference TRBV9 and TRBJ2-4, is DSGVTQTPKHLITATGQRVTLRCSPRSGDLSVYWYQQSLDQGLQFLIQYYNGEERAKGNILERFSAQQFPDLHSELNLSSLELGDSALYFCASSVATAENIQYFGAGTRLSVL.

The rearrangement links TRBV25-1 to TRBJ2-2; no definite D call. Germline CDR1 and CDR2: MGHDK and SYGVNS. The ends were cut back, 0 bases at V and 2 bases at J, with 4 bases in the middle. The CDR3 is 14 amino acids. The CDR3, as DNA: TGTGCCAGCAGTGAATACGGAAACACCGGGGAGCTGTTTTTT. Its translation: CASSEYGNTGELFF. Full variable domain (remainder filled in from reference TRBV25-1 and TRBJ2-2): EADIYQTPRYLVIGTGKKITLECSQTMGHDKMYWYQQDPGMELHLIHYSYGVNSTEKGDLSSESTVSRIRTEHFPLTLESARPSHTSQYLCASSEYGNTGELFFGEGSRLTVL.

In this sample, this clonotype turned up many times. The rearrangement joins TRBV18 to TRBJ1-1; D is unclear. Germline lookup yields CDR1 KGHSH and CDR2 LQKENI. The CDR3 has 13 residues. The V end lost 3 bases, the J end lost 0 bases, and 5 bases lay between the germline ends. The CDR3 DNA is TGTGCCAGCTCACCGTCATTGAACACTGAAGCTTTCTTT. It translates to CASSPSLNTEAFF.

This clonotype counts as medium-sized. This chain connects TRBV5-1 to TRBJ1-3; D gene ambiguous. V was cut by 4 bases and J by 0 bases, with 8 bases left in between. In germline, CDR1 is SGHRS, CDR2 YFSETQ. The CDR3 is 14 residues long. CDR3 sequence reads: CASSAASSGNTIYF. The CDR3, as DNA: TGCGCCAGCAGCGCCGCGAGCTCTGGAAACACCATATATTTT.

This clonotype appeared many times. The rearrangement links TRBV2 to TRBJ1-5, with TRBD1 identical over 10 bases. Losses at the gene ends were 4 bases for V and 0 bases for J; bases not matched to a gene: 6. The CDR3 runs to 17 residues. Germline CDR1 and CDR2: SNHLY and FYNNEI. CDR3: CASSAGTGVLSNQPQHF. The CDR3 nucleotides read TGTGCCAGCAGTGCCGGGACAGGGGTTCTTAGCAATCAGCCCCAGCATTTT.

The rearrangement links TRBV5-4 to TRBJ2-1, with a tentative D call TRBD1 (6 bases). Germline V gene sequence: CDR1 SGHNT, CDR2 YYREEE (reference sequence). The CDR3 is 18 amino acids. V was shortened by 3 bases and J by 8 bases, with 27 bases between the two germline ends. The CDR3 sequence is CASSSASPGAPLKHEQFF. The CDR3 region has the DNA TGTGCCAGCAGCTCCGCCTCTCCAGGGGCCCCCCTAAAGCATGAGCAGTTCTTC.

By its share, this clonotype is medium-sized. The rearrangement links TRBV5-4 to TRBJ2-1; 7 positions match TRBD2. The germline gives CDR1 SGHNT, CDR2 YYREEE (reference sequence). Unmatched junction bases numbered 8, after V lost 4 bases and J lost 1 base. This CDR3 is 16 amino acids long. This chain's CDR3 is CASSPGLVGSYNEQFF. The CDR3 bases are TGTGCCAGCAGCCCCGGACTAGTAGGGTCCTACAATGAGCAGTTCTTC. Using reference TRBV5-4 and TRBJ2-1 for the parts outside the CDR3, the full variable domain is ETGVTQSPTHLIKTRGQQVTLRCSSQSGHNTVSWYQQALGQGPQFIFQYYREEENGRGNFPPRFSGLQFPNYSSELNVNALELDDSALYLCASSPGLVGSYNEQFFGPGTRLTVL.

This clonotype was recorded many times. The gene calls are TRBV28 and TRBJ2-6, with D possibly being TRBD1 (6 bases). Trimming took off 6 bases at V and 0 bases at J, with 18 bases between the two ends. Germline CDR1 MDHEN, CDR2 SYDVKM. This CDR3 spans 18 amino acids. CDR3 sequence: CASSRGGQTISGANVLTF. In DNA form, the CDR3 reads TGTGCCAGCAGCCGAGGAGGACAGACAATCTCTGGGGCCAACGTCCTGACTTTC. Complete variable domain (other parts from reference TRBV28 and TRBJ2-6): DVKVTQSSRYLVKRTGEKVFLECVQDMDHENMFWYRQDPGLGLRLIYFSYDVKMKEKGDIPEGYSVSREKKERFSLILESASTNQTSMYLCASSRGGQTISGANVLTFGAGSRLTVL.

This clonotype is classed as medium-sized. The CDR3 protein is CASIVSGSRYNEQFF. CDR3 coding DNA: TGTGCCAGCATTGTGTCCGGGAGTCGCTACAATGAGCAGTTCTTC. This rearrangement joins TRBV28 to TRBJ2-1; a weak D match, TRBD2 (6 bases). The V gene's germline CDR1 is MDHEN and CDR2 SYDVKM. The CDR3 sequence is 15 residues long. Trimming shortened V by 7 bases and J by 3 bases, and 16 bases separated the two germline ends.

In DNA form, the CDR3 reads TGCAGCGTCCAACCCGGACAGGGGAGCTCGGAAGCTTTCTTT. As protein: CSVQPGQGSSEAFF. This chain uses TRBV29-1 with TRBJ1-1; 9 positions agree with TRBD1. The length of the CDR3 is 14 residues. V was pared by 6 bases and J by 8 bases, with 13 bases of the junction left unmatched. CDR1 SQVTM and CDR2 ANQGSEA come from the germline V gene.

This clonotype occurred many times. The chain links TRBV3-1 to TRBJ2-5; D unresolved. The CDR3 is 10 residues long. Looked up from germline, CDR1 is LGHDT and CDR2 is YNNKEL (reference sequence). Deletions cut 6 bases from V and 5 bases from J, with 4 bases between. The CDR3 protein is CASSSETQYF. CDR3 nucleotides: TGTGCCAGCAGTTCGGAGACCCAGTACTTC.

The chain uses TRBV20-1 and TRBJ2-3, with D possibly being TRBD2 (7 bases). The V end lost 3 bases, the J end lost 2 bases, and 18 bases lay between the germline ends. The germline V gene has CDR1 DFQATT and CDR2 SNEGSKA (reference sequence). The CDR3 has 16 residues. The DNA for the CDR3 is TGCAGTGCTAGGGGGGCAGGGAGGGGGGCCACAGATACGCAGTATTTT. Translated, it gives CSARGAGRGATDTQYF.

This clonotype was detected many times. The genes are TRBV7-9 and TRBJ1-5; the match to TRBD1 covers 7 bases. Germline CDR1 reads SEHNR; CDR2 reads FQNEAQ (reference sequence). The CDR3 is 15 amino acids. V was clipped by 5 bases and J by 7 bases; unmatched bases: 11. CDR3 bases: TGTGCCAGCAGCGCGGGACAGACGGCGGCCCAGCCCCAGCATTTT. Its translation: CASSAGQTAAQPQHF.

V gene TRBV24-1 combines with J gene TRBJ2-1; the match to TRBD2 covers 13 bases. Trimming cost V 4 bases and J 0 bases; bases outside gene matches: 8. Germline lookup yields CDR1 KGHDR and CDR2 SFDVKD. The CDR3 consists of 19 residues. The DNA of the CDR3 is TGTGCCACCAGTGACTGGACTAGCGGGAGACAGAGCTCCTACAATGAGCAGTTCTTC. Protein: CATSDWTSGRQSSYNEQFF.

Only a few counts were recorded for this clonotype. The V gene is TRBV3-1, the J gene TRBJ2-5; 11 bases are a match to TRBD2. V lost 4 bases, J lost 5 bases, and 9 bases stayed unmatched. From germline, CDR1 is LGHDT and CDR2 YNNKEL (reference sequence). This CDR3 contains 16 residues. CDR3 loop: CASSPFGLAGVETQYF. CDR3 in DNA: TGTGCCAGCAGCCCTTTCGGACTAGCGGGTGTCGAGACCCAGTACTTC.

V is TRBV5-1 and J is TRBJ2-3, with D uncertain. Germline-derived CDR1 and CDR2 are SGHRS and YFSETQ. The CDR3 runs to 15 residues. Trimming removed 0 bases from V and 0 bases from J, with 8 bases in between. This CDR3 reads CASSLESPSTDTQYF. As DNA, the CDR3 is TGCGCCAGCAGCTTGGAATCCCCAAGCACAGATACGCAGTATTTT.

This clonotype has ten or more counts. The gene calls are TRBV28 and TRBJ2-7; TRBD1 matches at 8 bases. CDR3 length: 17 amino acids. Germline CDR1 reads MDHEN; CDR2 reads SYDVKM. Trimming removed 2 bases from V and 2 bases from J; junction bases left unmatched: 11. The CDR3 protein is CASSLGQGPLNPYEQYF. Written as DNA, the CDR3 is TGTGCCAGCAGTTTAGGACAGGGCCCCCTTAATCCCTACGAGCAGTACTTC.

By its share, this clonotype is medium-sized. The J gene is TRBJ1-5, the V gene TRBV5-1; TRBD1 is a possible D gene (5 bases). Deletions cut 8 bases from V and 4 bases from J, with 16 bases between. There are 14 residues in the CDR3. CDR1 is SGHRS, CDR2 YFSETQ, per germline. The CDR3 protein is CASTTVPGNQPQHF. The CDR3 coding sequence is TGCGCCAGTACGACAGTACCCGGAAATCAGCCCCAGCATTTT.

In its sample, this clonotype was seen many times. The genes are TRBV6-2 or TRBV6-3 and TRBJ2-2, with 7 nucleotides matching TRBD1. The V gene's germline CDR1 is MNHEY and CDR2 SVGEGT. CDR3 length equals 15 residues. V trimming: 6 bases; J trimming: 3 bases; junction bases outside the gene matches: 7. CDR3: CASRRDSGDTGELFF. CDR3 DNA: TGTGCCAGCAGAAGGGACAGTGGGGACACCGGGGAGCTGTTTTTT.

The table lists this clonotype with many counts. V gene TRBV20-1 combines with J gene TRBJ2-3, with 8 nucleotides matching TRBD2. The V gene's germline CDR1 is DFQATT and CDR2 SNEGSKA (reference sequence). With V trimmed by 3 bases and J by 1 base, 6 bases remained unmatched. The length of the CDR3 is 15 residues. DNA for the CDR3: TGCAGTGCTAGTCTCGGGCGGGGGGGCACAGATACGCAGTATTTT. It specifies CSASLGRGGTDTQYF.